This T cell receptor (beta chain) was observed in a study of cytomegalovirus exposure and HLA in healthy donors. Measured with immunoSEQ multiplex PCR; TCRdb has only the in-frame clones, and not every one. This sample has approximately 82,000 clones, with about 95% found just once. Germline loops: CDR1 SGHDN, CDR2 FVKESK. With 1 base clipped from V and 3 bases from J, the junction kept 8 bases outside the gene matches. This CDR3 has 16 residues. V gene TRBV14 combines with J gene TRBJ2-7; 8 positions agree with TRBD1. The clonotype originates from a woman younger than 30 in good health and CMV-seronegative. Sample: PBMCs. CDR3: CASSQGPTGAVYEQYF. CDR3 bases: TGTGCCAGCAGCCAAGGTCCGACAGGGGCCGTCTACGAGCAGTACTTC.